This entry is about one T cell receptor beta chain. Antigen unknown. Germline values: CDR1 SEHNR, CDR2 FQNEAQ (reference sequence). V lost 1 base to trimming and J lost 4 bases, with 16 bases between them. This CDR3 is built from 16 residues. This entry comes from a study of shared clonotypes between healthy human individuals. The study, taken as a whole, reports: With a handful of donors compared, 4% to 5% of naive CD4 clonotypes were shared.

Repertoires were generated with immunoSEQ multiplex PCR, while TCRdb's copy carries only in-frame clones and drops some. The sample carries roughly 680,000 clones, over 55% recorded once. This clonotype was sampled from a woman aged 25 to 39 in good health. J is TRBJ1-1 and V is TRBV7-9; perhaps TRBD1 as D (6 bases). Specimen: memory CD4+ T cells sorted from blood. The subset: CD45RA-negative fraction. The CDR3 spells CASSLVGGGTGTEAFF. The CDR3 DNA follows: TGTGCCAGCAGCTTAGTGGGCGGGGGCACGGGCACTGAAGCTTTCTTT.